These T cell receptor beta chains were read from a single sample in a study of blood T cell repertoires in COVID-19. Assay used: immunoSEQ multiplex PCR; TCRdb lists only in-frame clones, some missing. The data show around 220,000 clones, approximately 80% seen once. Sequenced material: peripheral blood. These receptors were taken from a woman of 80 years or more with COVID-19, enrolled during active disease. Each CDR3 is given with its conserved first and last residue. D genes are given only for firm matches. Size values are once, few and many counts, or a class for expanded clones, and some rows have none.

v_gene	abundance	j_gene	d_gene	CDR3aa	CDR3nt
TRBV6-5	few	TRBJ1-5	-	CASSLGRAGNQPQHF	TGTGCCAGCAGCCTCGGGAGGGCAGGCAATCAGCCCCAGCATTTT
TRBV28	-	TRBJ2-5	TRBD1	CASSFSRGRGETQYF	TGTGCCAGCAGTTTCTCTAGGGGGCGAGGAGAGACCCAGTACTTC
TRBV5-8	-	TRBJ2-3	TRBD2	CASSLGGTSPDTQYF	TGTGCCAGCAGCTTGGGCGGGACTAGCCCAGATACGCAGTATTTT
TRBV20-1	-	TRBJ1-5	-	CSASSGNSNQPQHF	TGCAGTGCTAGTTCGGGAAATAGCAATCAGCCCCAGCATTTT
TRBV4-1	-	TRBJ1-2	-	CASSQDHVSLLGYTF	TGCGCCAGCAGCCAAGATCATGTTTCGCTGCTAGGCTACACCTTC
TRBV7-8	-	TRBJ1-1	TRBD1	CASSLQTGGNTEAFF	TGTGCCAGCAGCTTACAGACAGGGGGCAACACTGAAGCTTTCTTT
TRBV3-1/TRBV3-2	-	TRBJ1-6	-	CASSQASGGRRGSPLHF	TGTGCCAGCAGCCAAGCCTCCGGGGGTCGGCGTGGATCACCCCTCCACTTT
TRBV3-1/TRBV3-2	-	TRBJ2-1	TRBD2	CASSLAGIGIRNEQFF	TGTGCCAGCAGCCTAGCGGGGATAGGGATTCGGAATGAGCAGTTCTTC
TRBV5-1	-	TRBJ1-3	TRBD1	CASSLGGTGTGNTIYF	TGCGCCAGCAGCTTGGGGGGGACAGGGACTGGAAACACCATATATTTT
TRBV27	once	TRBJ1-6	TRBD1	CASRTYRGSYNSPLHF	TGTGCCAGCAGAACCTACAGGGGTTCCTATAATTCACCCCTCCACTTT
TRBV13	few	TRBJ2-2	TRBD2	CASSSPSSGGNTGELFF	TGTGCCAGCAGCTCGCCCTCTAGCGGGGGGAACACCGGGGAGCTGTTTTTT
TRBV19	-	TRBJ1-2	-	CASSSRGRTAGANYGYTF	TGTGCCAGTAGTAGCCGAGGGCGAACCGCCGGGGCTAACTATGGCTACACCTTC
TRBV3-1/TRBV3-2	-	TRBJ2-5	TRBD2	CASSLRTSGSQETQYF	TGTGCCAGCAGCCTTCGGACTAGCGGGAGCCAAGAGACCCAGTACTTC
TRBV27	-	TRBJ1-1	-	CASTHNRGTEAFF	TGTGCCAGCACCCACAACCGGGGCACTGAAGCTTTCTTT
TRBV19	-	TRBJ1-5	TRBD1	CASRQGDFKRPQHF	TGTGCCAGTAGACAGGGGGACTTCAAGAGGCCCCAGCATTTT
TRBV5-1	-	TRBJ1-2	TRBD1	CASSLQGARGYTF	TGCGCCAGCAGCTTACAGGGGGCACGAGGCTACACCTTC
TRBV5-6	-	TRBJ1-4	-	CASSLEPAGEGKLFF	TGTGCCAGCAGCTTAGAGCCCGCAGGTGAGGGAAAACTGTTTTTT
TRBV5-5	-	TRBJ2-1	-	CASSSSRNNEQFF	TGTGCCAGCAGCTCTTCGCGCAACAATGAGCAGTTCTTC
TRBV19	-	TRBJ1-1	-	CASNHRSGTEAFF	TGTGCCAGTAACCACAGGTCAGGCACTGAAGCTTTCTTT
TRBV5-1	-	TRBJ1-2	-	CASSLVGGSSGGYTF	TGCGCCAGCAGCTTGGTAGGTGGGTCCTCAGGAGGATACACCTTC
TRBV4-1	-	TRBJ1-2	-	CASSYQGNYGYTF	TGCGCCAGCAGCTATCAGGGAAACTATGGCTACACCTTC
TRBV10-3	-	TRBJ2-3	TRBD2	CAISSPMGDAGGFTGTDTQYF	TGTGCCATCAGTTCTCCCATGGGCGATGCGGGGGGCTTTACTGGCACAGATACGCAGTATTTT
TRBV7-3	-	TRBJ2-2	-	CASSLGAGELFF	TGTGCCAGCAGCTTAGGAGCGGGGGAGCTGTTTTTT
TRBV6-1	-	TRBJ2-7	TRBD2	CASSEEPKGAGAYEQYF	TGTGCCAGCAGTGAAGAGCCCAAAGGAGCGGGGGCCTACGAGCAGTACTTC
TRBV7-3	-	TRBJ2-4	TRBD2	CASSSGPSGGNHIQYF	TGTGCCAGCAGCTCGGGGCCCAGCGGGGGGAATCACATTCAGTACTTC
TRBV5-1	-	TRBJ1-6	TRBD1	CASSLGQGMVNSPLHF	TGCGCCAGCAGCTTGGGACAGGGGATGGTGAATTCACCCCTCCACTTT
TRBV6-5	-	TRBJ1-5	-	CASGLRGGNQPQHF	TGTGCCAGCGGGCTTCGGGGGGGCAATCAGCCCCAGCATTTT
TRBV9	-	TRBJ2-1	TRBD2	CASSPTLAGADEQFF	TGTGCCAGCAGCCCCACGCTAGCGGGGGCCGATGAGCAGTTCTTC
TRBV5-6	-	TRBJ2-7	-	CASSSRQAREQYF	TGTGCCAGCAGCTCCCGACAGGCTCGCGAGCAGTACTTC
TRBV2	-	TRBJ2-2	TRBD2	CARAGVGGRSAGELFF	TGTGCCAGAGCAGGGGTTGGCGGGAGGTCCGCCGGGGAGCTGTTTTTT
TRBV7-8	many	TRBJ2-3	-	CASSFTAGTDTQYF	TGTGCCAGCAGCTTCACGGCGGGCACAGATACGCAGTATTTT
TRBV18	-	TRBJ2-1	TRBD2	CASSPPGGRDEQFF	TGTGCCAGCTCACCCCCGGGGGGGCGCGATGAGCAGTTCTTC
TRBV25-1	few	TRBJ2-7	-	CASSSSFYEQYF	TGTGCCAGCAGCAGTAGCTTCTACGAGCAGTACTTC
TRBV5-4	-	TRBJ2-1	TRBD1	CASSPGTGLPHEQFF	TGTGCCAGCAGCCCAGGGACAGGTCTCCCCCATGAGCAGTTCTTC
TRBV5-4	-	TRBJ2-7	TRBD2	CASGRAGGPYEQYF	TGTGCCAGCGGTAGAGCGGGGGGGCCCTACGAGCAGTACTTC
TRBV5-6	-	TRBJ2-7	TRBD1	CATRGWDTDVTFYEQYF	TGTGCTACCAGGGGGTGGGACACCGATGTAACGTTCTACGAGCAGTACTTC
TRBV6-5	-	TRBJ2-7	-	CASSTGTETYEQYF	TGTGCCAGCAGTACCGGGACTGAGACTTACGAGCAGTACTTC
TRBV6-1	-	TRBJ1-2	-	CASSDGGDYGYTF	TGTGCCAGCAGTGATGGAGGTGACTATGGCTACACCTTC
TRBV20-1	-	TRBJ1-1	-	CSASSAGGTEAFF	TGCAGTGCTAGTTCGGCGGGGGGGACTGAAGCTTTCTTT
TRBV28	-	TRBJ2-1	TRBD2	CASRPPSGSVYNEQFF	TGTGCCAGCAGACCCCCTAGCGGGAGTGTCTACAATGAGCAGTTCTTC